These 7 T cell receptor beta chains came from one sample sequenced in a study of Graves' ophthalmopathy and Graves' hyperthyroidism listed by TCRdb under 2018. Sequencing instrument: Illumina HiSeq 2000. TCR beta CDR3 regions were amplified from RNA transcripts for repertoire sequencing. HTBI primers and the Qiagen OneStep RT-PCR kit were used in a first-round RT-PCR, which was followed by a second-round multiplex PCR, size selection and purification. Clones were called with MiXCR by TCRdb after fastp trimmed the public reads at Q25, and only in-frame beta chains were retained. Each entry merges the rows of one CDR3 protein and shows their most common DNA and genes. The sample table contains around 1.1 million distinct CDR3 sequences; only one count was recorded for less than 45% of them. The ten largest clones add up to around 10% of the sample. Sequencing was performed on peripheral blood or thyroid tissue (not recorded which). The receptor source for this set is an adult man with Graves' hyperthyroidism.

The table lists this clonotype with many counts. The genes are TRBV7-9 and TRBJ1-4; a weak D match, TRBD1 (6 bases). CDR1 SEHNR and CDR2 FQNEAQ come from the germline V gene (reference sequence). The CDR3 covers 13 residues. V dropped 9 bases and J dropped 4 bases, with 12 bases sitting between them. CDR3 nucleotide sequence: TGTGCCAGTACGACAGGAAATAATGAAAAACTGTTTTTT. It encodes CASTTGNNEKLFF. Looking up the rest from reference TRBV7-9 and TRBJ1-4 gives the full variable domain: DTGVSQNPRHKITKRGQNVTFRCDPISEHNRLYWYRQTLGQGPEFLTYFQNEAQLEKSRLLSDRFSAERPKGSFSTLEIQRTEQGDSAMYLCASTTGNNEKLFFGSGTQLSVL.

The gene calls are TRBV2 and TRBJ1-2, with D uncertain. Germline CDR1 SNHLY, CDR2 FYNNEI. The CDR3 is 12 residues long. Trimming removed 6 bases at V and 7 bases at J, with 12 bases between. This chain's CDR3 is CASSPGEAGYTF. CDR3 bases: TGTGCCAGCAGCCCCGGGGAGGCTGGCTACACCTTC.

The V call is TRBV6-5, the J call TRBJ1-1; D uncertain. Looked up from germline, CDR1 is MNHEY and CDR2 is SVGAGI. CDR3 size: 14 residues. With 5 bases removed from V and 5 bases from J, the gap between germline ends came to 15 bases. The CDR3, as DNA: TGTGCCAGCAGTGCCCTCGTCAGCGGGACTGAAGCTTTCTTT. It yields the protein CASSALVSGTEAFF.

The V and J genes are TRBV7-8 and TRBJ2-5; D gene ambiguous. Trimming took off 5 bases at V and 2 bases at J, with 18 bases between the two ends. The CDR3 spans 16 residues. Germline assignment: CDR1 SGHVS and CDR2 FQNEAQ. The DNA for the CDR3 is TGTGCCAGCAGCCCCCCCGGACCGAGAAAACAAGAGACCCAGTACTTC. Its protein product is CASSPPGPRKQETQYF.

This clonotype was observed many times. The chain carries TRBV30 and TRBJ2-5; D unclear. Deletions cut 1 base from V and 7 bases from J, with 7 bases between. From germline, CDR1 is GTSNPN and CDR2 SVGIG (reference sequence). The CDR3 loop spans 11 amino acids. The CDR3 bases are TGTGCCTGGAGTGGGAGTCGGACCCAGTACTTC. It encodes CAWSGSRTQYF. Full variable domain (outside the CDR3, taken from reference TRBV30 and TRBJ2-5): SQTIHQWPATLVQPVGSPLSLECTVEGTSNPNLYWYRQAAGRGLQLLFYSVGIGQISSEVPQNLSASRPQDRQFILSSKKLLLSDSGFYLCAWSGSRTQYFGPGTRLLVL.

V and J are TRBV4-3 and TRBJ2-7; 14 bases are shared with TRBD2. From germline, CDR1 is LGHNA and CDR2 YSLEER. The CDR3 length is 17 residues. V shed 3 bases and J 2 bases; nucleotides not matched to a gene: 6. CDR3 sequence reads: CASSQGLAGVPPYEQYF. The CDR3 region has the DNA TGCGCCAGCAGCCAGGGACTAGCGGGAGTGCCCCCCTACGAGCAGTACTTC.

This clonotype was counted ten times or more. V is TRBV7-2 and J is TRBJ1-6, with D possibly matching TRBD1 (5 bases). The germline CDR1 and CDR2 sequences are SGHTA and FQGNSA. Trimming took 3 bases from V and 15 from J, leaving 18 bases between them. There are 14 residues in the CDR3. The CDR3 coding sequence is TGTGCCAGCAGCTTGGGAGGGGCCACAAAAAACCTCCACTTT. Translated, it gives CASSLGGATKNLHF. Full variable domain (outside the CDR3, taken from reference TRBV7-2 and TRBJ1-6): GAGVSQSPSNKVTEKGKDVELRCDPISGHTALYWYRQSLGQGLEFLIYFQGNSAPDKSGLPSDRFSAERTGGSVSTLTIQRTQQEDSAVYLCASSLGGATKNLHFGNGTRLTVT.